This is a list of T cell receptor beta chains from one sample in a study of cytomegalovirus exposure and HLA in healthy donors. TCRdb keeps only in-frame clones here, not all; method: immunoSEQ multiplex PCR. The sample consists of 150,000 to 200,000 clones, approximately 70% of them appearing once. Sample: PBMCs. The receptor source for this set is a woman aged 25 to 39 in good health and CMV-seronegative. The CDR3 runs from the conserved cysteine through the conserved F or W. Each record gives: clone size, V gene, J gene, D gene, CDR3 DNA, CDR3 protein. D genes are given only for firm matches. A clone size is listed for some rows: how often the clone was seen (once, few, many), or a class if it is expanded.

.	TRBV9	TRBJ2-5	.	TGTGCCACAAAGAGGTCGGGGGAGGAGGAGACCCAGTACTTC	CATKRSGEEETQYF
.	TRBV19	TRBJ2-1	.	TGTGCCAGTAGTAATGGCGGCCCGTACAATGAGCAGTTCTTC	CASSNGGPYNEQFF
few	TRBV19	TRBJ1-3	.	TGTGCCAGTAGTATGGGTCGGGTGTACTCTGGAAACACCATATATTTT	CASSMGRVYSGNTIYF
.	TRBV29-1	TRBJ1-1	.	TGCAGCGTTGCAGGGGTCATGAACACTGAAGCTTTCTTT	CSVAGVMNTEAFF
.	TRBV5-1	TRBJ1-1	.	TGCGCCAGCAGCTTACAGGGACCAAACACTGAAGCTTTCTTT	CASSLQGPNTEAFF
.	TRBV4-2	TRBJ2-1	TRBD2	TGTGCCAGCAGCCAAGTCCCTAGCGGGAGATCCTACAATGAGCAGTTCTTC	CASSQVPSGRSYNEQFF
once	TRBV4-3	TRBJ2-7	.	TGCGCCAGCAGCCAAGATCATGTTAGCCGGGAAGGGTTCTACGAGCAGTACTTC	CASSQDHVSREGFYEQYF
.	TRBV30	TRBJ2-3	TRBD2	TGTGCCTGGACAATAGCGGGAGGAACAGATACGCAGTATTTT	CAWTIAGGTDTQYF
.	TRBV29-1	TRBJ1-1	.	TGCAGCGTCAGCAGGGTCCTGAACACTGAAGCTTTCTTT	CSVSRVLNTEAFF
.	TRBV13	TRBJ2-7	TRBD2	TGTGCCAGCAGCTTTTACACGGGGGGGTACGAGCAGTACTTC	CASSFYTGGYEQYF
.	TRBV7-2	TRBJ2-2	.	TGTGCCAGCAGCGTACAGGGTAACACCGGGGAGCTGTTTTTT	CASSVQGNTGELFF
once	TRBV5-1	TRBJ2-4	TRBD1	TGCGCCAGCAGCCAGCGGACAGGGCGGGTGGGCAAAAACATTCAGTACTTC	CASSQRTGRVGKNIQYF
.	TRBV6-6	TRBJ1-1	.	TGTGCCAGCAGAGACAGCAACACTGAAGCTTTCTTT	CASRDSNTEAFF
.	TRBV30	TRBJ1-1	.	TGTGCCTGGTCACATGGCAACACTGAAGCTTTCTTT	CAWSHGNTEAFF
once	TRBV5-5	TRBJ2-7	.	TGTGCCAGCAGCTTGGAGGAGGGCCTCTCCTACGAGCAGTACTTC	CASSLEEGLSYEQYF
.	TRBV19	TRBJ2-7	TRBD1	TGTGCCAGTAGTAAACCGGGACAGGGGACCTACGAGCAGTACTTC	CASSKPGQGTYEQYF
.	TRBV5-1	TRBJ1-1	.	TGCGCCAGCAGCAACGGACAGCCGAACACTGAAGCTTTCTTT	CASSNGQPNTEAFF
.	TRBV14	TRBJ2-3	.	TGTGCCAGCAGCCATGGGGCTAGCGACACAGATACGCAGTATTTT	CASSHGASDTDTQYF
.	TRBV19	TRBJ1-1	.	TGTGCCAGTAGTATGCGCCGACAGACGATGAACACTGAAGCTTTCTTT	CASSMRRQTMNTEAFF
.	TRBV6-5	TRBJ2-7	TRBD2	TGTGCCAGCAGTTTAGAGGGAGGGAACTACGAGCAGTACTTC	CASSLEGGNYEQYF
few	TRBV6-5	TRBJ2-2	TRBD1	TGTGCCAGGACAGGGTTCACCGGGGAGCTGTTTTTT	CARTGFTGELFF
once	TRBV5-6	TRBJ2-7	TRBD1	TGTGCCAGCAGCTTACAGGGGGCTTGGAACGAGCAGTACTTC	CASSLQGAWNEQYF
few	TRBV2	TRBJ1-5	TRBD1	TGTGCCAGCAGTGTCGCCGGGACAGTTAATCAGCCCCAGCATTTT	CASSVAGTVNQPQHF
.	TRBV5-4	TRBJ1-6	.	TGTGCCAGCAGGCTGGGGAGGAATAATTCACCCCTCCACTTT	CASRLGRNNSPLHF
.	TRBV4-3	TRBJ1-2	.	TGCGCCAGCAGCCAAGAGGCCAGCCGAACAGTTAACTATGGCTACACCTTC	CASSQEASRTVNYGYTF
.	TRBV4-1	TRBJ1-5	.	TGCGCCAGCAGCCAAGATCCGCGACTCAGCAATCAGCCCCAGCATTTT	CASSQDPRLSNQPQHF
.	TRBV18	TRBJ2-7	TRBD2	TGTGCCAGCTCACCGAAGGCCGGGACTAGCGGGTCATCCTACGAGCAGTACTTC	CASSPKAGTSGSSYEQYF
.	TRBV7-9	TRBJ2-2	TRBD1	TGTGCCAGCAGCGCACCGGGACAGCGGAACACCGGGGAGCTGTTTTTT	CASSAPGQRNTGELFF
.	TRBV5-1	TRBJ2-3	.	TGCGCCAGCAGCTTGGAGGTGCGGGGTAGCACAGATACGCAGTATTTT	CASSLEVRGSTDTQYF
.	TRBV2	TRBJ1-1	.	TGTGCCAGCAGGACAGCCAAGGACACTGAAGCTTTCTTT	CASRTAKDTEAFF
.	TRBV19	TRBJ1-5	TRBD1	TGTGCCAGTAGTATCACAGGGGACCCTCAGCCCCAGCATTTT	CASSITGDPQPQHF
.	TRBV7-9	TRBJ1-3	.	TGTGCCCCGGAGCCATACGGAAACACCATATATTTT	CAPEPYGNTIYF
.	TRBV10-3	TRBJ2-3	TRBD2	TGTGCCATCAGCTCCGGGACTAGCGGTCCCATGGGCACGCAGTATTTT	CAISSGTSGPMGTQYF
.	TRBV11-3	TRBJ2-5	TRBD1	TGTGCCAGCAGCTCCCGGGACAGGGGAGGGCAAGAGACCCAGTACTTC	CASSSRDRGGQETQYF
.	TRBV11-2	TRBJ2-1	TRBD1	TGTGCCAGCAGCGTAAGACAGGGATCCTACAATGAGCAGTTCTTC	CASSVRQGSYNEQFF
few	TRBV6-6	TRBJ1-2	.	TGTGCCAGCAGTTTCACAGCGTCGGGGGGGAACTATGGCTACACCTTC	CASSFTASGGNYGYTF
.	TRBV18	TRBJ2-5	.	TGTGCCAGCTCACCGGACAGTGGGGAGACCCAGTACTTC	CASSPDSGETQYF
once	TRBV29-1	TRBJ2-5	.	TGCAGCGTTGATAGCTACCAAGAGACCCAGTACTTC	CSVDSYQETQYF
.	TRBV6-5	TRBJ1-2	TRBD1	TGTGCCAGCAGTGAAACCCAGGGGGATGGCTACACCTTC	CASSETQGDGYTF
few	TRBV6-1	TRBJ1-5	TRBD1	TGTGCCAGCAGGGCAGACAGGGGAAACAATCAGCCCCAGCATTTT	CASRADRGNNQPQHF
few	TRBV28	TRBJ1-5	.	TGTGCCAGCAGTTTCCTCCGGCGGACTAATCAGCCCCAGCATTTT	CASSFLRRTNQPQHF
.	TRBV29-1	TRBJ2-7	.	TGCAGCGTTGTAAGGGGAGGAGGGAGATTCTACGAGCAGTACTTC	CSVVRGGGRFYEQYF
.	TRBV7-7	TRBJ2-2	TRBD2	TGTGCTAGCAGCCCTGAAAGACTAGCAATCACCGGGGAGCTGTTTTTT	CASSPERLAITGELFF